This T cell receptor beta chain came from a study of human T cells and chemical hapten exposure. General study points: Versus controls, significantly more large CDR3 similarity clusters arose from expanded TCRs.

Library preparation tagged each individual cDNA molecule with a unique molecular identifier. TCRdb analysed the RACE reads with MiXCR anew, one entry per CDR3 protein. The sample lists roughly 380,000 distinct CDR3 sequences, 5% to 6.5% occurring once. In its sample, this clonotype was seen many times. Its target is not known. CDR3 size: 13 residues. CDR1 and CDR2 from the germline V gene are SGHRS and YFSETQ. Trimming removed 4 bases from V and 7 bases from J; junction bases left unmatched: 6. Time point indicated: pre-sensitization, week 0. Treatment indicated: therapeutic diphenylcyclopropenone sensitization with weekly scalp DPC.

The sample here was whole blood, taken in connection with sensitization to the hapten diphenylcyclopropenone (DPC). This receptor was obtained from a woman in her 50s with alopecia areata. Some clones in this sample may be carry-over from other donors' samples. The rearrangement uses TRBV5-1 and TRBJ2-7; 9 bases agree with TRBD1. In DNA, the CDR3 is TGCGCCAGCAGCCCAGGGACAGGGCTTGAGCAGTACTTC. Its translation: CASSPGTGLEQYF.